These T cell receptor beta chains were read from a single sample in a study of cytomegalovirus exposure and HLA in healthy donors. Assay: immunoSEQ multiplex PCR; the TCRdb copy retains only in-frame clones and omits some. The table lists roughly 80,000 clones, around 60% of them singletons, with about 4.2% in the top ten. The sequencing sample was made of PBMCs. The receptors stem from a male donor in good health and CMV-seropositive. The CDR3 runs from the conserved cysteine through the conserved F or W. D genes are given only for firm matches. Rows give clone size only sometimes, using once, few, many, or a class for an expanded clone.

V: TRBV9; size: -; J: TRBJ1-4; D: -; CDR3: CASSSGRGEKLFF; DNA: TGTGCCAGCAGCTCCGGACGCGGGGAAAAACTGTTTTTT
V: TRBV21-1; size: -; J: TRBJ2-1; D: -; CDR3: CASSKAWEGGSLSYNEQFF; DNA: TGTGCCAGCAGCAAAGCATGGGAAGGAGGCAGCCTCTCCTACAATGAGCAGTTCTTC
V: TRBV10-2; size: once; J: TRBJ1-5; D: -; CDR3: CASSDGDRRRAQHF; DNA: TGCGCCAGCAGTGATGGAGACCGGAGGAGGGCCCAGCATTTT
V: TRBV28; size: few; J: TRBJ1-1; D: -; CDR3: CASAYGGVPPEAFF; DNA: TGTGCCAGCGCTTACGGAGGAGTTCCCCCTGAAGCTTTCTTT
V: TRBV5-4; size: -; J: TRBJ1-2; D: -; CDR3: CASSLATRAEGYTF; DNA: TGTGCCAGCAGCTTGGCCACCAGGGCTGAAGGCTACACCTTC
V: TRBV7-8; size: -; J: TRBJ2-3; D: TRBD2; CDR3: CASSSGASGTNTQYF; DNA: TGTGCCAGCAGCTCCGGAGCTAGCGGGACGAATACGCAGTATTTT
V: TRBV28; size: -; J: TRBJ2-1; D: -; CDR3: CASSLFSRRYNEQFF; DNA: TGTGCCAGCAGTTTATTCTCTAGGCGCTACAATGAGCAGTTCTTC
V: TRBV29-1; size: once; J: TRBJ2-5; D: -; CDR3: CSVEAGRETQYF; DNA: TGCAGCGTTGAGGCAGGAAGGGAGACCCAGTACTTC
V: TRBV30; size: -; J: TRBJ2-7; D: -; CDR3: CAWSNRGFWEQYF; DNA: TGTGCCTGGAGTAATCGGGGGTTTTGGGAGCAGTACTTC
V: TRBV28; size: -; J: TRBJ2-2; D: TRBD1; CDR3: CASSTGQGRRELFF; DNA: TGTGCCAGCAGTACGGGACAGGGTCGGCGGGAGCTGTTTTTT
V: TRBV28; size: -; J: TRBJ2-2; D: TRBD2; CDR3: CASRRASGRGTGELFF; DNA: TGTGCTTCCCGGAGGGCTAGCGGGAGAGGGACCGGGGAGCTGTTTTTT
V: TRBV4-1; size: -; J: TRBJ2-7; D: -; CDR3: CASSQDKGGYEQYF; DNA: TGCGCCAGCAGCCAAGATAAAGGCGGCTACGAGCAGTACTTC
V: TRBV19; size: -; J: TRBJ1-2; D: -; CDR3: CASSGGTGANYGYTF; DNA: TGTGCCAGTAGTGGAGGGACGGGAGCTAACTATGGCTACACCTTC
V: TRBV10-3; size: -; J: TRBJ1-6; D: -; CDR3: CAISGGQANSPLHF; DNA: TGTGCCATCAGTGGGGGGCAGGCAAATTCACCCCTCCACTTT